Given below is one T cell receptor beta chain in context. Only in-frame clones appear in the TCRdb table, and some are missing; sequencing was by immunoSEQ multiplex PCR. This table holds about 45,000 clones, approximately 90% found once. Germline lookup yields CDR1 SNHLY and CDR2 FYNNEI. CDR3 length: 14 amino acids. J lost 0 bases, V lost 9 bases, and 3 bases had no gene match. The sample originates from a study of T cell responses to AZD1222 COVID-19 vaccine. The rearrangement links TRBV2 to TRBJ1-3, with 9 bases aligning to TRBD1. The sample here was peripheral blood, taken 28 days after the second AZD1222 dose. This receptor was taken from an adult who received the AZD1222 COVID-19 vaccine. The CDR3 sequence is CASETGGSGNTIYF. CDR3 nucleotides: TGTGCCAGTGAGACAGGGGGCTCTGGAAACACCATATATTTT.